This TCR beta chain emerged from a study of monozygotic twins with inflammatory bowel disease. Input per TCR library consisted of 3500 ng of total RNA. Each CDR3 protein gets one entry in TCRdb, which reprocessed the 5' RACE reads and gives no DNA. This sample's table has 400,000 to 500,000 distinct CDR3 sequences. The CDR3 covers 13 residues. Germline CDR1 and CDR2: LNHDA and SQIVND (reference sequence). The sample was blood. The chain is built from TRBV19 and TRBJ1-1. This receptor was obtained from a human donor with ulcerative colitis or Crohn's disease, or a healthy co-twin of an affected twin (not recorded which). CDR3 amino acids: CASSMAVNTEAFF.